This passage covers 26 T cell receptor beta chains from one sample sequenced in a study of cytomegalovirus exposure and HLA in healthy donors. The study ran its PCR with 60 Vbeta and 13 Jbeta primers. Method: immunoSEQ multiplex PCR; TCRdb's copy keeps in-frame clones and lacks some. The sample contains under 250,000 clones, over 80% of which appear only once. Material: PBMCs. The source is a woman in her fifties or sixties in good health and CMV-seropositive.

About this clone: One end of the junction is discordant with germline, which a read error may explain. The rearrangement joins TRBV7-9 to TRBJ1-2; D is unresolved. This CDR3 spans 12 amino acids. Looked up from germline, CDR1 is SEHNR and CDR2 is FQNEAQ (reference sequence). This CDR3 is CSSSLMGESYTF. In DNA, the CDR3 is TGTTCCAGCAGCCTAATGGGAGAGAGCTACACCTTC. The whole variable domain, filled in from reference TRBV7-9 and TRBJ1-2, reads DTGVSQNPRHKITKRGQNVTFRCDPISEHNRLYWYRQTLGQGPEFLTYFQNEAQLEKSRLLSDRFSAERPKGSFSTLEIQRTEQGDSAMYLCSSSLMGESYTFGSGTRLTVV.

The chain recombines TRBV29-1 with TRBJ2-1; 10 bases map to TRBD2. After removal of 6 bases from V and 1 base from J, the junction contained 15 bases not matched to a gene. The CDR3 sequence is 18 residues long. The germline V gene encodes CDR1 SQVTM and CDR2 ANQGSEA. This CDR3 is CSVLSGGGVSWSYNEQFF. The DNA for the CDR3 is TGCAGCGTACTCAGCGGGGGGGGCGTCTCCTGGTCCTACAATGAGCAGTTCTTC.

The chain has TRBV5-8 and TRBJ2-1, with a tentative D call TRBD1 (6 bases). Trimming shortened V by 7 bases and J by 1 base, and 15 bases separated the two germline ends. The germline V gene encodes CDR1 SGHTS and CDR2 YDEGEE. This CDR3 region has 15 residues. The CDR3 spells CASGPQGRSYNEQFF. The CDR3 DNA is TGTGCCAGCGGCCCACAGGGAAGGTCCTACAATGAGCAGTTCTTC.

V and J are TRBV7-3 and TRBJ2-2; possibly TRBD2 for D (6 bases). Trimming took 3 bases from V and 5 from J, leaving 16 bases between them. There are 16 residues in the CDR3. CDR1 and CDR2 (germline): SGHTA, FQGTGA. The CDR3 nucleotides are TGTGCCAGCAGCTTTGGGGGGACCGGAGGGACCGGGGAGCTGTTTTTT. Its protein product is CASSFGGTGGTGELFF.

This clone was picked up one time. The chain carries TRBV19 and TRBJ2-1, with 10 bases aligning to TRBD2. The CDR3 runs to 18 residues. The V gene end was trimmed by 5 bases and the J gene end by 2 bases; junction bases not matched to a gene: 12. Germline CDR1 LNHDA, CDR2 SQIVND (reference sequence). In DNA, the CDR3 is TGTGCCAGTAGTTCTACCTCTCTAGCGGGGGAAACCTACAATGAGCAGTTCTTC. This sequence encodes CASSSTSLAGETYNEQFF.

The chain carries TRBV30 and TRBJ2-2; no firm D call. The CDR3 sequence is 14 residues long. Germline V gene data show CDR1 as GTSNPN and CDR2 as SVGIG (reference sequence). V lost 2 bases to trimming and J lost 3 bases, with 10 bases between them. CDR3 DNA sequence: TGTGCCTGGAGTTTCCAGGTTGACACCGGGGAGCTGTTTTTT. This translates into CAWSFQVDTGELFF. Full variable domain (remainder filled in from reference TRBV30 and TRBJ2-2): SQTIHQWPATLVQPVGSPLSLECTVEGTSNPNLYWYRQAAGRGLQLLFYSVGIGQISSEVPQNLSASRPQDRQFILSSKKLLLSDSGFYLCAWSFQVDTGELFFGEGSRLTVL.

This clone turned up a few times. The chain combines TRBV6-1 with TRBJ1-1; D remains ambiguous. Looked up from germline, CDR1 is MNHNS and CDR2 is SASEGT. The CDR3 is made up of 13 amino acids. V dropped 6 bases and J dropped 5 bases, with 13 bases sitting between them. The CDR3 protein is CASRDVGRTEAFF. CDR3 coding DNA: TGTGCCAGCAGAGATGTTGGGAGGACTGAAGCTTTCTTT.

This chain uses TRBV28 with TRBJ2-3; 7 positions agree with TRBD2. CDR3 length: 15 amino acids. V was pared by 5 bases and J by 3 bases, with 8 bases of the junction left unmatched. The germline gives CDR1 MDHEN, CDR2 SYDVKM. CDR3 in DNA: TGTGCCAGCAGTCCCAGCGGGGAGGGTACAGATACGCAGTATTTT. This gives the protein CASSPSGEGTDTQYF.

The chain's CDR3 is CASSVSEGLFVNTQYF. The CDR3 region has the DNA TGTGCCAGCAGCGTCAGTGAGGGTCTATTTGTAAATACGCAGTATTTT. The chain carries TRBV9 and TRBJ2-3; weak D call: TRBD2 (5 bases). In germline, CDR1 is SGDLS, CDR2 YYNGEE. Trimming took 2 bases from V and 7 from J, leaving 20 bases between them. The CDR3 runs to 16 residues.

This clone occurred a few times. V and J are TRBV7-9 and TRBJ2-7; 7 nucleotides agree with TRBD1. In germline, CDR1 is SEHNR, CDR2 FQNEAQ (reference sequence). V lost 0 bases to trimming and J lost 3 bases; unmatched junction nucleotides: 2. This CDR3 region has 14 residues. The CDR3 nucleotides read TGTGCCAGCAGCTTAGCGTCAGGGGGCTACGAGCAGTACTTC. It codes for CASSLASGGYEQYF.

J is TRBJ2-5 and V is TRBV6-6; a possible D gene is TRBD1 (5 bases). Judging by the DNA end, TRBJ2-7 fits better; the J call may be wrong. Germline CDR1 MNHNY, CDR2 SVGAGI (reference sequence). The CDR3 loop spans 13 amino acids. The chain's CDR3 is CASTLDNYYEQYF. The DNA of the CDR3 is TGTGCCAGCACCCTGGACAACTACTACGAGCAGTACTTC.

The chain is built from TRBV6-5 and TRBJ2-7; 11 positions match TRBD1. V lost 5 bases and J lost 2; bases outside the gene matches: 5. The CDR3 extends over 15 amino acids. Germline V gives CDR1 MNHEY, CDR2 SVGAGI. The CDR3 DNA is TGTGCCAGCAGTATAGGGACAGGGGGGACCTACGAGCAGTACTTC. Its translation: CASSIGTGGTYEQYF.

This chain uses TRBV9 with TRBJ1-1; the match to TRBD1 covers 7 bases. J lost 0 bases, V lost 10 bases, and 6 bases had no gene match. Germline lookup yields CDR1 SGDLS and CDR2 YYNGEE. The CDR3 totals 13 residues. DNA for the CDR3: TGTGCCTCCCAGGGGGATATGAACACTGAAGCTTTCTTT. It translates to CASQGDMNTEAFF.

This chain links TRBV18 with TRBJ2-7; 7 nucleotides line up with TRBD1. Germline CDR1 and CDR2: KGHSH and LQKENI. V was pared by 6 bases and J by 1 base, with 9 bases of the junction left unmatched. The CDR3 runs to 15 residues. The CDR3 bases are TGTGCCAGCTCGTCCGACAGGGCTAGTTCCTACGAGCAGTACTTC. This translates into CASSSDRASSYEQYF.

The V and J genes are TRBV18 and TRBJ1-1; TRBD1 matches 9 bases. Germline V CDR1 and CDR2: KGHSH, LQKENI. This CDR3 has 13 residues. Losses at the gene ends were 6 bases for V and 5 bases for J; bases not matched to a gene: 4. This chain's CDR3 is CASSADRGTEAFF. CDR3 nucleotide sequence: TGTGCCAGCTCTGCAGACAGGGGGACTGAAGCTTTCTTT.

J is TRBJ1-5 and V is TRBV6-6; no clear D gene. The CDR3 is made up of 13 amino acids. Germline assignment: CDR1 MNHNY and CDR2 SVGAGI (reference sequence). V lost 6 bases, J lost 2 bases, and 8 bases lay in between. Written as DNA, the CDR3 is TGTGCCAGCAGCGCCCAGGGCAATCAGCCCCAGCATTTT. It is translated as CASSAQGNQPQHF.

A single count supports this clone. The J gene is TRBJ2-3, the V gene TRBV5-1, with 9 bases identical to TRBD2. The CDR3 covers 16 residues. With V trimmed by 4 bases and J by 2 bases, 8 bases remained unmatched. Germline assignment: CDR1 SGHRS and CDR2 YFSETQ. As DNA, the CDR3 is TGCGCCAGCAGCGTTTTAGCTAGCGGGGACACAGATACGCAGTATTTT. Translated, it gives CASSVLASGDTDTQYF.

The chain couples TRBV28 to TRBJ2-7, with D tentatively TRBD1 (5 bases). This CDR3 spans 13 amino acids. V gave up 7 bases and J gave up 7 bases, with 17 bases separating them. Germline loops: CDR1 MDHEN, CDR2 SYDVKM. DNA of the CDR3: TGTGCCAGCAACCTGCAGGGTTTACGAGAGCAGTACTTC. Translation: CASNLQGLREQYF.

The CDR3 spells CASGDRLGEQYF. For the CDR3, the DNA is TGTGCCAGCGGCGACAGGTTGGGGGAGCAGTACTTC. The chain employs TRBV11-2 and TRBJ2-7; a possible D gene is TRBD1 (6 bases). CDR1 is SGHAT, CDR2 FQNNGV, per germline. The CDR3 runs to 12 residues. Trimming cost V 8 bases and J 7 bases, with 15 bases left between them.

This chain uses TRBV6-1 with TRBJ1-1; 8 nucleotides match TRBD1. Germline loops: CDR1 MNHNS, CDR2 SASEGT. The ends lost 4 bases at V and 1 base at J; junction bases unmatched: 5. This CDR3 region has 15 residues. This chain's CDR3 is CASSVDRGPNTEAFF. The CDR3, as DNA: TGTGCCAGCAGTGTAGACAGGGGCCCGAACACTGAAGCTTTCTTT.

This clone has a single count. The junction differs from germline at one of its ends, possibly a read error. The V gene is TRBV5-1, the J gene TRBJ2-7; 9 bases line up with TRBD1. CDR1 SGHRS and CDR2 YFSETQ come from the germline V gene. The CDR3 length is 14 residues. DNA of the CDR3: TGCGCCAGCAGGTTGGGACAGGGATACTACGAGCAGTACTTC. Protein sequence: CASRLGQGYYEQYF.

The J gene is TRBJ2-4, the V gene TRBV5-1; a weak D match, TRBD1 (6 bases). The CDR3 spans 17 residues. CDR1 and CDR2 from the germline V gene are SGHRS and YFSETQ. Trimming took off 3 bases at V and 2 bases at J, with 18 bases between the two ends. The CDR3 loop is CASSSTVGAGTKNIQYF. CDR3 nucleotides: TGCGCCAGCAGCTCAACGGTGGGGGCCGGGACCAAAAACATTCAGTACTTC.

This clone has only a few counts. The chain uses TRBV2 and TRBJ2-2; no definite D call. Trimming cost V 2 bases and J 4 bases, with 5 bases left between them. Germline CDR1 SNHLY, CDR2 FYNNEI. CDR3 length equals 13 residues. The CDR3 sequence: CASSEHSTGELFF. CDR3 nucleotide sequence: TGTGCCAGCAGTGAACACAGCACCGGGGAGCTGTTTTTT.

DNA of the CDR3: TGTGCCAGCAGTTCGGCCGGGTTGCGGGGGGGAATTTATGGCTACACCTTC. Encoded protein: CASSSAGLRGGIYGYTF. V gene TRBV27 combines with J gene TRBJ1-2; possibly TRBD1 for D (5 bases). Germline-derived CDR1 and CDR2 are MNHEY and SMNVEV (reference sequence). This CDR3 is 17 amino acids long. V lost 4 bases, J lost 5 bases, and 23 bases lay in between.

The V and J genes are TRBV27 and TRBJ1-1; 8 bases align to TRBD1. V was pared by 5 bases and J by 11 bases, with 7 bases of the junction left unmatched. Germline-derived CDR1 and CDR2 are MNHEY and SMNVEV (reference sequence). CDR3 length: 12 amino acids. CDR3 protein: CASSVTGGVAFF. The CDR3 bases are TGTGCCAGCAGTGTCACAGGGGGGGTGGCTTTCTTT.

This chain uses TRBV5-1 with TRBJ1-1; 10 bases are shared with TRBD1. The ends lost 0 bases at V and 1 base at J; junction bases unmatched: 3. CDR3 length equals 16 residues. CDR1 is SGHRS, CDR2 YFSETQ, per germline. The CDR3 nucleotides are TGCGCCAGCAGCTTGGCGGGACAGGGGCCGAACACTGAAGCTTTCTTT. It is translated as CASSLAGQGPNTEAFF.